Listed below are T cell receptor beta chains from one sample, sequenced in a study of beta chain features in type 1 diabetes. Sequenced by immunoSEQ multiplex PCR; TCRdb stores in-frame clones only, minus some. The sample has 310,000 or so clones, 11% seen once. Sequenced material: naive CD4+ T cells from blood. These receptor sequences come from a woman younger than 45 in good health. Each CDR3 is given with its conserved first and last residue. D genes are given only for firm matches. Not every row has a clone size; where given, it reads once, few, many or a size class.

CDR3aa: CASSPGTSRTTDTQYF
CDR3nt: TGTGCCAGCAGCCCAGGCACTAGCAGAACCACAGATACGCAGTATTTT
v_gene: TRBV7-9
j_gene: TRBJ2-3
d_gene: NA
abundance: NA

CDR3aa: CASSNGAPYEQYF
CDR3nt: TGTGCCAGCAGTAACGGTGCCCCCTACGAGCAGTACTTC
v_gene: TRBV6-6
j_gene: TRBJ2-7
d_gene: NA
abundance: few

CDR3aa: CASSPQVAGANVLTF
CDR3nt: TGCGCCAGCAGCCCACAGGTCGCTGGGGCCAACGTCCTGACTTTC
v_gene: TRBV5-1
j_gene: TRBJ2-6
d_gene: NA
abundance: few

CDR3aa: CAWSEGDLAGVENEQFF
CDR3nt: TGTGCCTGGAGTGAGGGGGATCTAGCGGGAGTTGAGAATGAGCAGTTCTTC
v_gene: TRBV30
j_gene: TRBJ2-1
d_gene: TRBD2
abundance: NA

CDR3aa: CAWSRDSLNQPQHF
CDR3nt: TGTGCCTGGAGTCGGGACAGCCTGAATCAGCCCCAGCATTTT
v_gene: TRBV30
j_gene: TRBJ1-5
d_gene: TRBD1
abundance: few

CDR3aa: CASTWSSYEQYF
CDR3nt: TGTGCCAGCACGTGGAGCTCCTACGAGCAGTACTTC
v_gene: TRBV21-1
j_gene: TRBJ2-7
d_gene: NA
abundance: NA

CDR3aa: CASSLVSSGSTETQYF
CDR3nt: TGTGCCAGCAGCTTAGTGTCTAGCGGGAGTACGGAGACCCAGTACTTC
v_gene: TRBV7-8
j_gene: TRBJ2-5
d_gene: TRBD2
abundance: few

CDR3aa: CASSVTSGSLETQYF
CDR3nt: TGTGCCAGCAGCGTTACTAGCGGGAGTTTGGAGACCCAGTACTTC
v_gene: TRBV9
j_gene: TRBJ2-5
d_gene: TRBD2
abundance: NA

CDR3aa: CASSQRGGSNTEAFF
CDR3nt: TGTGCCAGCAGTCAAAGAGGAGGGTCAAACACTGAAGCTTTCTTT
v_gene: TRBV28
j_gene: TRBJ1-1
d_gene: NA
abundance: few

CDR3aa: CASSPIAGTYNEQFF
CDR3nt: TGTGCCAGCTCACCCATAGCGGGAACCTACAATGAGCAGTTCTTC
v_gene: TRBV18
j_gene: TRBJ2-1
d_gene: TRBD2
abundance: NA

CDR3aa: CASTISGLASEQYF
CDR3nt: TGTGCCAGCACCATATCGGGACTAGCGTCCGAGCAGTACTTC
v_gene: TRBV25-1
j_gene: TRBJ2-7
d_gene: TRBD2
abundance: NA

CDR3aa: CASSQADSSYEQYF
CDR3nt: TGCGCCAGCAGCCAGGCGGACAGCTCCTACGAGCAGTACTTC
v_gene: TRBV4-3
j_gene: TRBJ2-7
d_gene: NA
abundance: NA

CDR3aa: CASSLSVAVYNEQFF
CDR3nt: TGCGCCAGCAGCTTGTCGGTAGCGGTCTACAACGAGCAGTTCTTC
v_gene: TRBV5-1
j_gene: TRBJ2-1
d_gene: NA
abundance: few

CDR3aa: CASSPVTGSQETQYF
CDR3nt: TGTGCCAGCTCACCCGTGACAGGGTCCCAAGAGACCCAGTACTTC
v_gene: TRBV18
j_gene: TRBJ2-5
d_gene: TRBD1
abundance: NA

CDR3aa: CASSVEAGDRGGELFF
CDR3nt: TGTGCCAGCAGCGTAGAAGCGGGAGATAGAGGCGGGGAGCTGTTTTTT
v_gene: TRBV9
j_gene: TRBJ2-2
d_gene: TRBD2
abundance: NA

CDR3aa: CASSQGGLANYNEQFF
CDR3nt: TGTGCCAGCAGCCAGGGAGGACTAGCCAACTACAATGAGCAGTTCTTC
v_gene: TRBV11-1
j_gene: TRBJ2-1
d_gene: TRBD2
abundance: few

CDR3aa: CASSLALLAGAGELFF
CDR3nt: TGTGCCAGCAGCTTAGCCCTACTAGCGGGAGCCGGGGAGCTGTTTTTT
v_gene: TRBV7-2
j_gene: TRBJ2-2
d_gene: TRBD2
abundance: NA

CDR3aa: CASTRHDSYEQYF
CDR3nt: TGTGCCAGTACCAGACATGATTCCTACGAGCAGTACTTC
v_gene: TRBV28
j_gene: TRBJ2-7
d_gene: NA
abundance: few

CDR3aa: CASSFSRREGSEQFF
CDR3nt: TGTGCCAGCAGCTTTAGTCGACGGGAGGGCTCTGAGCAGTTCTTC
v_gene: TRBV7-8
j_gene: TRBJ2-1
d_gene: TRBD2
abundance: NA

CDR3aa: CAWRKGLATETQYF
CDR3nt: TGTGCCTGGAGGAAGGGACTAGCGACGGAGACCCAGTACTTC
v_gene: TRBV30
j_gene: TRBJ2-5
d_gene: TRBD2
abundance: NA

CDR3aa: CAWTPGGNGYTF
CDR3nt: TGTGCCTGGACGCCAGGGGGAAATGGCTACACCTTC
v_gene: TRBV30
j_gene: TRBJ1-2
d_gene: TRBD1
abundance: few

CDR3aa: CASSQDPSGSWYEQYF
CDR3nt: TGCGCCAGCAGCCAAGATCCTAGCGGGAGTTGGTACGAGCAGTACTTC
v_gene: TRBV4-1
j_gene: TRBJ2-7
d_gene: TRBD2
abundance: few

CDR3aa: CASSLWTSNSDTQYF
CDR3nt: TGCGCCAGCAGCTTGTGGACTAGTAATTCAGATACGCAGTATTTT
v_gene: TRBV5-1
j_gene: TRBJ2-3
d_gene: TRBD2
abundance: NA

CDR3aa: CATLGQGAGEQYF
CDR3nt: TGTGCCACCTTGGGACAGGGGGCTGGGGAGCAGTACTTC
v_gene: TRBV28
j_gene: TRBJ2-7
d_gene: TRBD1
abundance: few

CDR3aa: CASSPVQGADNEQFF
CDR3nt: TGTGCCAGCTCACCAGTCCAGGGGGCAGACAATGAGCAGTTCTTC
v_gene: TRBV18
j_gene: TRBJ2-1
d_gene: TRBD1
abundance: NA

CDR3aa: CASRPLFGVGGYTF
CDR3nt: TGTGCCAGTAGACCCCTTTTCGGGGTGGGTGGCTACACCTTC
v_gene: TRBV19
j_gene: TRBJ1-2
d_gene: NA
abundance: few

CDR3aa: CASTRTGEETQYF
CDR3nt: TGTGCCAGCACCCGGACAGGCGAAGAGACCCAGTACTTC
v_gene: TRBV18
j_gene: TRBJ2-5
d_gene: TRBD1
abundance: few

CDR3aa: CASSEESSGSWNEQFF
CDR3nt: TGTGCCAGCAGTGAAGAATCCAGCGGGAGCTGGAATGAGCAGTTCTTC
v_gene: TRBV6-1
j_gene: TRBJ2-1
d_gene: TRBD2
abundance: NA

CDR3aa: CASSLGQGDHEQYF
CDR3nt: TGTGCCAGCAGCTTAGGACAGGGGGACCACGAGCAGTACTTC
v_gene: TRBV7-9
j_gene: TRBJ2-7
d_gene: TRBD1
abundance: NA

CDR3aa: CASSLEQGSTGELFF
CDR3nt: TGTGCCAGCAGCTTAGAACAGGGGAGTACCGGGGAGCTGTTTTTT
v_gene: TRBV11-2
j_gene: TRBJ2-2
d_gene: TRBD1
abundance: NA

CDR3aa: CASSYQGAREQYF
CDR3nt: TGTGCCAGCAGTTATCAGGGGGCTCGGGAGCAGTACTTC
v_gene: TRBV28
j_gene: TRBJ2-5
d_gene: TRBD1
abundance: few

CDR3aa: CASSSFGQGNINYGYTF
CDR3nt: TGCGCCAGCAGCTCCTTTGGACAGGGGAACATCAACTATGGCTACACCTTC
v_gene: TRBV5-1
j_gene: TRBJ1-2
d_gene: TRBD1
abundance: few

CDR3aa: CASRGDINTGELFF
CDR3nt: TGTGCCAGCAGGGGGGACATTAACACCGGGGAGCTGTTTTTT
v_gene: TRBV7-6
j_gene: TRBJ2-2
d_gene: NA
abundance: NA

CDR3aa: CASSSPGNEQFF
CDR3nt: TGTGCCAGCAGCTCTCCCGGGAATGAGCAGTTCTTC
v_gene: TRBV7-2
j_gene: TRBJ2-1
d_gene: NA
abundance: NA

CDR3aa: CATSRGQWGEKLFF
CDR3nt: TGTGCCACCAGCAGGGGACAGTGGGGTGAAAAACTGTTTTTT
v_gene: TRBV15
j_gene: TRBJ1-4
d_gene: TRBD1
abundance: few

CDR3aa: CASSQGTGFSDEQYF
CDR3nt: TGCGCCAGCAGCCAAGGGACAGGTTTTTCCGACGAGCAGTACTTC
v_gene: TRBV4-3
j_gene: TRBJ2-7
d_gene: TRBD1
abundance: NA

CDR3aa: CASSPSARDTQYF
CDR3nt: TGTGCCAGCTCTCCAAGCGCCCGAGATACGCAGTATTTT
v_gene: TRBV18
j_gene: TRBJ2-3
d_gene: NA
abundance: NA

CDR3aa: CSVDRRGLNTEAFF
CDR3nt: TGCAGCGTTGATAGAAGGGGACTAAACACTGAAGCTTTCTTT
v_gene: TRBV29-1
j_gene: TRBJ1-1
d_gene: NA
abundance: few

CDR3aa: CASSLVGTSSYNEQFF
CDR3nt: TGTGCCAGCAGCTTAGTGGGGACTAGCTCCTACAATGAGCAGTTCTTC
v_gene: TRBV11-2
j_gene: TRBJ2-1
d_gene: TRBD2
abundance: NA

CDR3aa: CASSGNRYEQYF
CDR3nt: TGTGCCAGCAGTGGTAACAGGTACGAGCAGTACTTC
v_gene: TRBV2
j_gene: TRBJ2-7
d_gene: NA
abundance: NA

CDR3aa: CASSGSGFSNEKLFF
CDR3nt: TGTGCCAGCAGTGGGTCAGGGTTTAGTAATGAAAAACTGTTTTTT
v_gene: TRBV25-1
j_gene: TRBJ1-4
d_gene: NA
abundance: few

CDR3aa: CASSLRLGETQYF
CDR3nt: TGTGCCAGCAGCTTAAGGCTCGGGGAGACCCAGTACTTC
v_gene: TRBV7-2
j_gene: TRBJ2-5
d_gene: NA
abundance: NA